The 12 T cell receptor beta chains reported below all come from one sample, sequenced in a study of regulatory T cells in long-lasting Graves disease. Time point specified: newly diagnosed GD, antithyroid drugs for less than 3 months. Making the TCR library involved RNA that had been extracted from PBMCs. Arm-PCR of CDR3 regions with iRepertoire HTBI primers generated TCR beta libraries. TCRdb passed the multiplex PCR reads through MiXCR, listing each CDR3 protein once. The repertoire holds about 420,000 distinct CDR3 sequences, with 16% as singletons. The data were also submitted as part of a second study, on T cells in Graves' hyperthyroidism and ophthalmopathy.

Sequencing used peripheral blood mononuclear cells (PBMCs), obtained at new diagnosis, from a patient treated with antithyroid drugs. Receptors originate from a woman under 30 with Graves disease.

This clonotype was recorded a few times. The chain joins TRBV20-1 to TRBJ1-1; 7 nucleotides line up with TRBD1. V shed 6 bases, J shed 2 bases, and the junction held 6 bases outside the gene matches. Germline V gene data show CDR1 as DFQATT and CDR2 as SNEGSKA (reference sequence). This CDR3 is 13 amino acids long. CDR3 residues: CSADRQGNTEAFF. In nucleotides, the CDR3 is TGCAGTGCCGATCGACAGGGCAACACTGAAGCTTTCTTT.

This clonotype has only a few counts. V gene TRBV6-1 combines with J gene TRBJ1-5, with D unresolved. CDR1 and CDR2 from the germline V gene are MNHNS and SASEGT. The CDR3 is made up of 12 amino acids. V lost 3 bases to trimming and J lost 6 bases, with 6 bases between them. This CDR3 is CASSDRGQPQHF. The CDR3 bases are TGTGCCAGCAGTGACCGGGGTCAGCCCCAGCATTTT.

Many counts were recorded for this clonotype. The chain employs TRBV6-1 and TRBJ2-7; 7 bases agree with TRBD2. CDR3 size: 20 residues. In germline, CDR1 is MNHNS, CDR2 SASEGT. V lost 0 bases, J lost 0 bases, and 17 bases stayed unmatched. Written as DNA, the CDR3 is TGTGCCAGCAGTGAAGCGCGGACGACCGGACTAGGGCGGGCCTCCTACGAGCAGTACTTC. It encodes CASSEARTTGLGRASYEQYF.

This clonotype was seen repeatedly, ten times or more. This chain joins TRBV7-8 and TRBJ2-5; the D is unclear. CDR3 size: 16 residues. The V end lost 5 bases, the J end lost 4 bases, and 20 bases lay between the germline ends. The germline V gene has CDR1 SGHVS and CDR2 FQNEAQ. CDR3 sequence reads: CASSQGRFRVAETQYF. The CDR3 region has the DNA TGTGCCAGCAGCCAAGGCCGATTCAGAGTCGCAGAGACCCAGTACTTC.

This clonotype was seen repeatedly, ten times or more. This rearrangement joins TRBV11-1 to TRBJ2-7; D not resolved. The V and J ends lost 5 bases and 0 bases respectively, with 14 bases between them. The CDR3 extends over 15 amino acids. CDR1 is SGHAT, CDR2 FQDESV, per germline (reference sequence). The CDR3 protein is CASSLSVGSSYEQYF. The CDR3 DNA reads TGTGCCAGCAGCCTAAGCGTCGGTAGCTCCTACGAGCAGTACTTC.

Ten or more counts support this clonotype. This sequence joins TRBV3-1 and TRBJ2-2; D unresolved. V was trimmed by 2 bases and J by 1 base, leaving 8 bases between them. This CDR3 contains 15 residues. Germline lookup yields CDR1 LGHDT and CDR2 YNNKEL (reference sequence). The CDR3 protein is CASSQPGRNTGELFF. The CDR3 DNA follows: TGTGCCAGCAGCCAACCGGGCAGGAACACCGGGGAGCTGTTTTTT. Full variable domain (missing parts from reference TRBV3-1 and TRBJ2-2): DTAVSQTPKYLVTQMGNDKSIKCEQNLGHDTMYWYKQDSKKFLKIMFSYNNKELIINETVPNRFSPKSPDKAHLNLHINSLELGDSAVYFCASSQPGRNTGELFFGEGSRLTVL.

At least ten counts were recorded for this clonotype. The chain combines TRBV28 with TRBJ2-1; TRBD2 is a possible D gene (6 bases). The CDR3 sequence is 16 residues long. Germline V gene sequence: CDR1 MDHEN, CDR2 SYDVKM. V was clipped by 7 bases and J by 1 base, with 17 bases between them. As DNA, the CDR3 is TGTGCCAGCACCTCCATTGGGCTAGCGTCCTACAATGAGCAGTTCTTC. This codes for CASTSIGLASYNEQFF.

In its sample, this clonotype was seen many times. This chain's CDR3 is CASSQSPGRYEQYF. The CDR3 nucleotides read TGTGCCAGCAGCCAGAGCCCGGGACGATACGAGCAGTACTTC. The J gene is TRBJ2-7, the V gene TRBV7-3; D assignment may be TRBD1 or TRBD2 (5 bases each). The V gene's germline CDR1 is SGHTA and CDR2 FQGTGA. CDR3 size: 14 residues. The germline V and J ends were trimmed by 5 bases and 4 bases, with 15 bases remaining between them.

This clonotype was seen a handful of times. The junction departs from germline at one end; a sequencing error may be responsible. V usage is TRBV6-5 and J usage is TRBJ1-4; D not certain. Germline loops: CDR1 MNHEY, CDR2 SVGAGI. The CDR3 contains 13 residues. CDR3 protein: CASSHSAKEKLFF. The CDR3 nucleotides read TGTGCCAGCAGTCACTCCGCGAAGGAAAAACTGTTTTTT.

This clonotype showed up many times. The gene calls are TRBV28 and TRBJ2-7, with a possible D match to TRBD2 (7 bases). This CDR3 has 14 amino acids. V lost 8 bases, J lost 3 bases, and 17 bases lay in between. In germline, CDR1 is MDHEN, CDR2 SYDVKM. As DNA, the CDR3 is TGTGCCAGCGGACCCCCAGGGGACTACTACGAGCAGTACTTC. It encodes CASGPPGDYYEQYF.

Ten or more counts support this clonotype. The chain has TRBV11-2 and TRBJ2-2; TRBD1 matches at 9 bases. With V trimmed by 4 bases and J by 6 bases, 9 bases remained unmatched. Germline V gene data show CDR1 as SGHAT and CDR2 as FQNNGV. This CDR3 is built from 16 residues. The CDR3 sequence is CASSSYRGPRAGELFF. Here the CDR3 DNA reads TGTGCCAGCAGCTCGTACAGGGGGCCTCGGGCCGGGGAGCTGTTTTTT.

This sequence joins TRBV11-1 and TRBJ2-5, with a weak D call TRBD2 (6 bases). The V and J ends lost 1 base and 4 bases respectively, with 10 bases between them. The CDR3 is made up of 14 amino acids. Germline assignment: CDR1 SGHAT and CDR2 FQDESV (reference sequence). The CDR3 reads CASSLGRDGETQYF. Here the CDR3 DNA reads TGTGCCAGCAGCTTAGGGCGGGACGGAGAGACCCAGTACTTC.